One and the same sample provided the 10 T cell receptor beta chains below, sequenced in a study of regulatory T cells in long-lasting Graves disease. To make TCR beta libraries, researchers used iRepertoire HTBI primers and Arm-PCR of CDR3 regions. TCRdb itself ran the multiplex PCR reads through MiXCR, one entry per CDR3 protein. The data show about 420,000 distinct CDR3 sequences, 16% seen once. Sample time point: newly diagnosed GD, antithyroid drugs for less than 3 months. Extracted RNA from PBMCs served as the source of the TCR library. The same data also went into a second study, on T cells in Graves' hyperthyroidism and ophthalmopathy.

Material: peripheral blood mononuclear cells (PBMCs), obtained at new diagnosis, from a patient treated with antithyroid drugs. The receptor source for this set is a woman under 30 with Graves disease.

Regarding this clonotype: This clone may be a read error of a much larger clone one base away. This CDR3 is missing its conserved last phenylalanine or tryptophan, likely due to a read error. This chain links TRBV7-9 with TRBJ2-1; 8 bases are shared with TRBD2. Germline V lookup: CDR1 SEHNR, CDR2 FQNEAQ (reference sequence). The CDR3 sequence is 16 residues long. Trimming at V came to 4 bases and at J to 0 bases, leaving 5 bases not matched to a gene. CDR3 amino acids: CASSWGGGSSYNEQFV. The CDR3 DNA follows: TGTGCCAGCAGCTGGGGCGGGGGGAGCTCCTACAATGAGCAGTTCGTC.

In this sample, this clonotype turned up many times. The V call is TRBV3-1, the J call TRBJ1-1, with 8 bases that match TRBD1. Germline-derived CDR1 and CDR2 are LGHDT and YNNKEL (reference sequence). After removal of 3 bases from V and 5 bases from J, the junction contained 5 bases not matched to a gene. This CDR3 is built from 14 residues. The CDR3 sequence is CASSQAGGLTEAFF. Written as DNA, the CDR3 is TGTGCCAGCAGCCAGGCAGGGGGCTTAACTGAAGCTTTCTTT.

The table lists this clonotype with many counts. The chain couples TRBV27 to TRBJ1-5; a possible D gene is TRBD1 (5 bases). V lost 4 bases, J lost 2 bases, and 6 bases lay in between. Germline values: CDR1 MNHEY, CDR2 SMNVEV (reference sequence). The CDR3 runs to 13 residues. CDR3 sequence: CASSSRGNQPQHF. The DNA for the CDR3 is TGTGCCAGCAGTTCCAGGGGCAATCAGCCCCAGCATTTT.

This clonotype was picked up a small number of times. J is TRBJ2-5 and V is TRBV20-1; TRBD1 matches at 9 bases. Germline-derived CDR1 and CDR2 are DFQATT and SNEGSKA (reference sequence). The CDR3 contains 13 residues. Germline trimming cut 5 bases from V and 2 bases from J; bases unmatched to any gene: 3. DNA of the CDR3: TGCAGTGCTGGGGGGACAGGGCAAGAGACCCAGTACTTC. Its protein is CSAGGTGQETQYF.

The V and J genes are TRBV20-1 and TRBJ1-1; D is undetermined. The V gene lost 6 bases and the J gene lost 0 bases, with 20 bases spanning the gap. This CDR3 comprises 16 residues. From germline, CDR1 is DFQATT and CDR2 SNEGSKA (reference sequence). This chain's CDR3 is CSAPPPRAIMNTEAFF. The CDR3 nucleotides are TGCAGTGCCCCACCTCCAAGGGCAATCATGAACACTGAAGCTTTCTTT.

This clonotype was recorded many times. V and J are TRBV12-3 or TRBV12-4 and TRBJ2-3, with D perhaps being TRBD1 or TRBD2 (5 bases each). CDR3 size: 16 residues. V lost 5 bases and J 6 bases, leaving 21 bases between the germline ends. This CDR3 is CASSPRGAMMSDTQYF. CDR3 in DNA: TGTGCCAGCAGTCCCCGAGGGGCGATGATGTCGGATACGCAGTATTTT.

There are a few counts of this clonotype. The genes are TRBV5-1 and TRBJ2-1; 9 nucleotides match TRBD2. This CDR3 has 17 amino acids. CDR1 is SGHRS and CDR2 is YFSETQ in the germline V gene. The J segment lost 0 bases and the V segment lost 4 bases, leaving 8 bases of the junction unmatched. CDR3 region: CASSPTSGSFSYNEQFF. DNA of the CDR3: TGCGCCAGCAGCCCAACTAGCGGGTCCTTCTCCTACAATGAGCAGTTCTTC.

In its sample, this clonotype was seen many times. The V gene is TRBV27, the J gene TRBJ1-2; the match to TRBD1 covers 9 bases. After removal of 5 bases from V and 4 bases from J, the junction contained 8 bases not matched to a gene. The CDR3 totals 15 residues. The germline gives CDR1 MNHEY, CDR2 SMNVEV (reference sequence). The CDR3 here is CASSHRQGVGYGYTF. The CDR3 DNA follows: TGTGCCAGCAGTCATAGACAGGGGGTCGGCTATGGCTACACCTTC.

In this sample, this clonotype turned up many times. The genes are TRBV20-1 and TRBJ2-3; D is unclear. Trimming pared 3 bases from V and 5 bases from J, leaving 15 bases between. This CDR3 contains 14 residues. Germline V lookup: CDR1 DFQATT, CDR2 SNEGSKA (reference sequence). This chain's CDR3 is CSASVDLSGDTQYF. As DNA, the CDR3 is TGCAGTGCTAGCGTAGACCTATCTGGAGATACGCAGTATTTT.

The V and J genes are TRBV19 and TRBJ1-5; D gene uncertain. This CDR3 comprises 19 residues. Trimming removed 5 bases from V and 0 bases from J, with 23 bases in between. CDR1 is LNHDA and CDR2 is SQIVND in the germline V gene (reference sequence). The CDR3 nucleotides read TGTGCCAGTAGTCCCCTTGCTGGGCAGAATCGATATAGCAATCAGCCCCAGCATTTT. It specifies CASSPLAGQNRYSNQPQHF.